This record concerns one TCR beta chain sequence. There is no known antigen for this receptor. The input lacks base qualities; no much larger clone sits a single base away. From its cysteine to its phenylalanine, the CDR3 spans 15 amino acids. The CDR3 DNA has 45 bases and is translated from base 1. Here V drops 3 bases and J drops 4 bases, and the junction holds 6 bases not matched to any gene. CDR1 and CDR2 are drawn from the germline V gene: MGHRA, YSYEKL. These data are taken from a study of T-cell reconstitution after alpha-beta-depleted transplantation in children listed by TCRdb under 2016. Study-level background: T-cell immune reconstitution after TCRalphabeta/CD19-depleted allogeneic hematopoietic cell transplantation in children was quantitatively tracked in the study by means of TCR repertoire profiling.

Library preparation used PCR. Sequencing took place on an Illumina HiSeq 2500. To normalize quantification of the TCRbeta repertoire, the TCR libraries were built with molecular barcoding that relied on unique molecular identifiers. TCRdb ran its own pipeline on the public reads, namely fastp trimming at Q25 and MiXCR clone calling, and kept in-frame beta chains. Each CDR3 protein appears once, grouped with its most common genes and DNA. Here the sample has a few hundred thousand distinct CDR3 sequences; around 16% occur a single time. The ten largest account for 2.5% to 4% of the sample. The sequence derives from a human donor who donated a stem cell graft to a child with acute lymphoblastic leukemia. The sample here was PBMCs from the stem cell graft donor, taken from the stem cell graft. The chain couples TRBV4-1 to TRBJ2-7, and TRBD1 aligns with 10 junction nucleotides. The sequenced DNA: TGCGCCAGCAGCCACCCATCGGGACAGGGGTACGAGCAGTACTTC. The resulting protein is CASSHPSGQGYEQYF.